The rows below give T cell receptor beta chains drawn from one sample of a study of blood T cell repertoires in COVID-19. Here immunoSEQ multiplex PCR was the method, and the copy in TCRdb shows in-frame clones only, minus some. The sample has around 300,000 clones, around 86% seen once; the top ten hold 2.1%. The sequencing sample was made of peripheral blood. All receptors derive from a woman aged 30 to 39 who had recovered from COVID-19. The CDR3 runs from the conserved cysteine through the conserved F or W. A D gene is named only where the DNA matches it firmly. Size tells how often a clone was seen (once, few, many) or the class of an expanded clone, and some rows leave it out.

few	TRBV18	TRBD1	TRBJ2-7	CASSPGTGTEQYF	TGTGCCAGCTCTCCCGGGACAGGGACCGAGCAGTACTTC
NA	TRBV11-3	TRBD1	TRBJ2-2	CASSPGQGINTGELFF	TGTGCCAGCAGCCCGGGACAGGGGATTAACACCGGGGAGCTGTTTTTT
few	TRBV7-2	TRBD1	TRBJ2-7	CASSSTGMEFYEQYF	TGTGCCAGCAGCTCGACAGGGATGGAGTTCTACGAGCAGTACTTC
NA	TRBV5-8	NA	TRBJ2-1	CASSILDNYNEQFF	TGTGCCAGCAGCATCCTCGACAACTACAATGAGCAGTTCTTC
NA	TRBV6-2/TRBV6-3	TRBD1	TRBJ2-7	CASSYPGQVGSYEQYF	TGTGCCAGCAGTTACCCTGGACAGGTAGGATCCTACGAGCAGTACTTC
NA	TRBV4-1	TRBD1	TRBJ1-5	CASSQVGQGDNQPQHF	TGCGCCAGCAGCCAAGTCGGGCAGGGGGATAATCAGCCCCAGCATTTT
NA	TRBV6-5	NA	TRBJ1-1	CASSYSRVNTEAFF	TGTGCCAGCAGTTACTCCAGGGTTAACACTGAAGCTTTCTTT
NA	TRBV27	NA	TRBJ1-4	CASSPGGWWGTNEKLFF	TGTGCCAGCAGTCCCGGGGGTTGGTGGGGGACTAATGAAAAACTGTTTTTT
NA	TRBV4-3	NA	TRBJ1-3	CASSPQGSGSGNTIYF	TGCGCCAGCAGCCCACAAGGGTCAGGGTCTGGAAACACCATATATTTT
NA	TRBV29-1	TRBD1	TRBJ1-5	CSAGTDSNQPQHF	TGCAGCGCCGGGACAGATAGCAATCAGCCCCAGCATTTT
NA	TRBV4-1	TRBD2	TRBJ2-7	CASSQGLAGGAADYEQYF	TGCGCCAGCAGCCAAGGACTAGCGGGGGGGGCCGCAGATTACGAGCAGTACTTC
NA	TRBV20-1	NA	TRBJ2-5	CTRGAGETQYF	TGCACCCGGGGAGCTGGGGAGACCCAGTACTTC
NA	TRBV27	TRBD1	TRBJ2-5	CASSFRPQQGAPQETQYF	TGTGCCAGCAGTTTTAGGCCCCAGCAGGGGGCCCCCCAAGAGACCCAGTACTTC
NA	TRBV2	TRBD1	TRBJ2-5	CASSAYTGGKETQYF	TGTGCCAGCAGTGCGTATACAGGGGGCAAAGAGACCCAGTACTTC
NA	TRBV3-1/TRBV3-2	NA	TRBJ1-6	CASSQAYRVGPYNSPLHF	TGTGCCAGCAGCCAAGCTTACAGGGTCGGGCCCTATAATTCACCCCTCCACTTT
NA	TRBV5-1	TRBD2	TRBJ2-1	CASSLDIAGDEQFF	TGCGCCAGCAGCTTGGATATAGCGGGAGATGAGCAGTTCTTC
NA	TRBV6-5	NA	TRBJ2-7	CASTMTGGSYEQYF	TGTGCCAGCACCATGACAGGAGGCTCCTACGAGCAGTACTTC
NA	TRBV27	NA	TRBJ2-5	CASSPAAEETQYF	TGTGCCAGCAGTCCCGCGGCGGAAGAGACCCAGTACTTC
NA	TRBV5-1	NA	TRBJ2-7	CASSFGAGSYEQYF	TGCGCCAGCAGCTTCGGTGCAGGCTCCTACGAGCAGTACTTC
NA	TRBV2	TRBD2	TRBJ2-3	CASTSLADFSTDTQYF	TGTGCCAGCACCAGTCTAGCGGACTTTAGCACAGATACGCAGTATTTT